The 16 T cell receptor beta chains presented below share a single source sample, sequenced in a study of sequential checkpoint blockade in melanoma. This sample's treatment: randomized to nivolumab then ipilimumab (arm A) or the reverse (arm B). Sequencing was performed with immunoSEQ multiplex PCR; in TCRdb, only in-frame clones are kept and a portion is missing. The table records roughly 13,000 clones, roughly 65% of them present only once. The specimen comprised CD8+ T cells sorted from blood (inferred from file names), sampled from a patient given nivolumab and ipilimumab in sequence. The source is a human donor with melanoma.

The genes are TRBV27 and TRBJ1-4; no clear D. The CDR3 sequence is 17 residues long. The germline V gene encodes CDR1 MNHEY and CDR2 SMNVEV (reference sequence). V was trimmed by 0 bases and J by 8 bases, leaving 19 bases between them. In DNA form, the CDR3 reads TGTGCCAGCAGTTTATCCGGCCTCCGGGAGGCTGGGGAAAAACTGTTTTTT. This sequence encodes CASSLSGLREAGEKLFF.

This clone ranks as medium-sized (0.01 to 0.1%). The chain combines TRBV10-3 with TRBJ1-5; 8 bases agree with TRBD1. CDR3 length equals 13 residues. CDR1 ENHRY and CDR2 SYGVKD come from the germline V gene. Trimming at V came to 3 bases and at J to 5 bases, leaving 0 bases not matched to a gene. CDR3 nucleotide sequence: TGTGCCATCAGTGACAGGGGGCATCAGCCCCAGCATTTT. It codes for CAISDRGHQPQHF.

The chain is built from TRBV27 and TRBJ2-1, with a possible D match to TRBD2 (6 bases). CDR3 length equals 14 residues. The germline CDR1 and CDR2 sequences are MNHEY and SMNVEV (reference sequence). Trimming cost V 2 bases and J 2 bases, with 7 bases left between them. Written as DNA, the CDR3 is TGTGCCAGCAGTTTAGCGGGGACCTACAATGAGCAGTTCTTC. It encodes CASSLAGTYNEQFF.

The J gene is TRBJ2-1, the V gene TRBV11-2; 8 bases line up with TRBD2. The V and J ends lost 5 bases and 7 bases, in that order; junction bases with no gene match: 10. Germline V lookup: CDR1 SGHAT, CDR2 FQNNGV. The CDR3 has 15 amino acids. CDR3 sequence (DNA): TGTGCCAGCAGCACGCTCTTGGGCGGGGGGAATGAGCAGTTCTTC. Translation gives CASSTLLGGGNEQFF.

The chain has TRBV9 and TRBJ1-5; TRBD1 agrees at 7 bases. Unmatched junction bases numbered 4, after V lost 0 bases and J lost 4 bases. Per the germline V gene, CDR1 is SGDLS and CDR2 is YYNGEE. CDR3 length: 15 amino acids. Written as DNA, the CDR3 is TGTGCCAGCAGCGTAGGGGGACAGATTAATCAGCCCCAGCATTTT. It encodes CASSVGGQINQPQHF.

The chain recombines TRBV6-5 with TRBJ2-7; 9 bases map to TRBD1. Germline V CDR1 and CDR2: MNHEY, SVGAGI. CDR3 length: 14 residues. V lost 5 bases, J lost 1 base, and 3 bases stayed unmatched. The CDR3 DNA reads TGTGCCAGCAGTCCCGGGACAGGGTCCTACGAGCAGTACTTC. This translates into CASSPGTGSYEQYF.

This chain uses TRBV10-2 with TRBJ2-3; possible D gene TRBD2, 6 bases. Trimming took off 7 bases at V and 3 bases at J, with 17 bases between the two ends. CDR3 length: 15 residues. The germline CDR1 and CDR2 sequences are WSHSY and SAAADI. As DNA, the CDR3 is TGCGCCAGCACTGACGGGACTGGAGGAACAGATACGCAGTATTTT. Its protein product is CASTDGTGGTDTQYF.

This clone turned up a few times. The J gene is TRBJ2-3, the V gene TRBV28; 9 nucleotides agree with TRBD2. V lost 2 bases, J lost 0 bases, and 15 bases stayed unmatched. CDR3 length: 20 amino acids. Germline values: CDR1 MDHEN, CDR2 SYDVKM. The CDR3 protein is CASSLGGLAGTRASTDTQYF. CDR3 bases: TGTGCCAGCAGTTTAGGAGGGCTAGCGGGAACCCGAGCTAGCACAGATACGCAGTATTTT.

The chain couples TRBV27 to TRBJ2-1; 7 bases are shared with TRBD2. The V and J ends lost 7 bases and 4 bases, in that order; junction bases with no gene match: 7. The CDR3 consists of 14 residues. Germline V CDR1 and CDR2: MNHEY, SMNVEV (reference sequence). The CDR3 sequence: CASNTPGGYNEQFF. For the CDR3, the DNA is TGTGCCAGCAATACCCCCGGGGGGTACAATGAGCAGTTCTTC.

The chain has TRBV5-4 and TRBJ1-4; 9 nucleotides line up with TRBD1. CDR3 length: 15 amino acids. Germline CDR1 SGHNT, CDR2 YYREEE (reference sequence). The trim removed 3 bases at V and 10 bases at J, leaving 10 bases unmatched. CDR3 protein: CASSSNRGPKGKLFF. CDR3 DNA sequence: TGTGCCAGCAGCTCAAACAGGGGGCCTAAGGGAAAACTGTTTTTT.

This chain connects TRBV7-9 to TRBJ2-3; TRBD2 matches at 11 bases. The CDR3 runs 15 residues. Trimming removed 5 bases from V and 4 bases from J; junction bases left unmatched: 5. CDR1 and CDR2 (germline): SEHNR, FQNEAQ (reference sequence). This CDR3 is CASSPFSGGADTQYF. As DNA, the CDR3 is TGTGCCAGCAGCCCATTTAGCGGGGGGGCAGATACGCAGTATTTT.

This chain connects TRBV7-9 to TRBJ1-1, with D unclear. V lost 8 bases and J 3 bases, leaving 10 bases between the germline ends. The germline V gene encodes CDR1 SEHNR and CDR2 FQNEAQ (reference sequence). CDR3 size: 12 residues. Written as DNA, the CDR3 is TGTGCCAGCGCCCTCGGGGACACTGAAGCTTTCTTT. Protein: CASALGDTEAFF.

The rearrangement links TRBV19 to TRBJ1-2; TRBD1 agrees at 9 bases. With 5 bases clipped from V and 0 bases from J, the junction kept 7 bases outside the gene matches. The length of the CDR3 is 16 residues. The germline V gene has CDR1 LNHDA and CDR2 SQIVND (reference sequence). CDR3 nucleotides: TGTGCCAGTAGTGGACCGGACAGGGGAGCTAACTATGGCTACACCTTC. It is translated as CASSGPDRGANYGYTF.

This clone is termed medium-sized. CDR3 sequence (DNA): TGTGCCAGCAGCCCACGGACTAGCGGGACCTACAATGAGCAGTTCTTC. Protein product: CASSPRTSGTYNEQFF. The V gene is TRBV7-9, the J gene TRBJ2-1, with 12 bases identical to TRBD2. Germline trimming cut 5 bases from V and 2 bases from J; bases unmatched to any gene: 4. CDR1 is SEHNR and CDR2 is FQNEAQ in the germline V gene (reference sequence). The CDR3 has 16 amino acids.

Only one count was recorded for this clone. This chain joins TRBV23-1 and TRBJ1-1; TRBD1 might be the D (5 bases). TRBV23-1 is recorded as an ORF, its role being uncertain. The length of the CDR3 is 16 residues. The ends were cut back, 0 bases at V and 3 bases at J, with 14 bases in the middle. Written as DNA, the CDR3 is TGCGCCAGCAGTCAATCTGAAGGGGTAGGGGACACTGAAGCTTTCTTT. This translates into CASSQSEGVGDTEAFF.

The chain has TRBV29-1 and TRBJ1-1; D ambiguous. Germline loops: CDR1 SQVTM, CDR2 ANQGSEA. Deletions cut 7 bases from V and 1 base from J, with 7 bases between. This CDR3 has 11 amino acids. CDR3 protein: CSGHKNTEAFF. CDR3 sequence (DNA): TGCAGCGGTCACAAGAACACTGAAGCTTTCTTT.